One and the same sample provided the 4 T cell receptor beta chains below, sequenced in a study of T cell responses to AZD1222 COVID-19 vaccine. Libraries were prepared by immunoSEQ multiplex PCR; TCRdb keeps only in-frame clonotypes and omits some of them. The top ten clones hold 1.5% to 2% of a sample with about 130,000 clones, roughly nine tenths of them seen once. Sequencing was performed on peripheral blood, taken on day 0 of AZD1222 vaccination. Every receptor here comes from an adult in good health.

The rearrangement links TRBV6-2 or TRBV6-3 to TRBJ2-7; possible D gene TRBD1, 6 bases. This CDR3 spans 15 amino acids. Per germline, CDR1 MNHEY and CDR2 SVGEGT. Trimming pared 0 bases from V and 4 bases from J, leaving 13 bases between. The CDR3 loop reads CASSYSSRGSYEQYF. The CDR3 nucleotides are TGTGCCAGCAGTTACTCGTCTAGGGGGTCTTACGAGCAGTACTTC.

CDR3 sequence reads: CASSLDFGISYGYTF. The CDR3, as DNA: TGTGCCAGCAGCTTAGATTTTGGCATCTCCTATGGCTACACCTTC. The chain employs TRBV11-2 and TRBJ1-2; D uncertain. Trimming pared 0 bases from V and 4 bases from J, leaving 12 bases between. Germline values: CDR1 SGHAT, CDR2 FQNNGV. CDR3 size: 15 residues.

The gene calls are TRBV19 and TRBJ1-5; no clear D gene. V gave up 3 bases and J gave up 1 base, with 13 bases separating them. From germline, CDR1 is LNHDA and CDR2 SQIVND (reference sequence). The CDR3 is 16 amino acids. The DNA for the CDR3 is TGTGCCAGTAGTATTAGGCGGGGTGAAAGCAATCAGCCCCAGCATTTT. Amino acid sequence: CASSIRRGESNQPQHF.

The chain combines TRBV7-2 with TRBJ1-5; 7 bases map to TRBD1. V was clipped by 5 bases and J by 0 bases; unmatched bases: 13. This CDR3 comprises 18 residues. Germline V gene lookup returns CDR1 SGHTA and CDR2 FQGNSA. CDR3 amino acids: CASSLRVGRGYSNQPQHF. The CDR3 bases are TGTGCCAGCAGCCTTAGGGTGGGCAGGGGGTATAGCAATCAGCCCCAGCATTTT.